A single sample is the source of the 16 T cell receptor beta chains below, sequenced in a study of OX40 agonist ivuxolimab in advanced cancers. TCRdb keeps only in-frame clones here, not all; method: immunoSEQ multiplex PCR. Among about 28,000 clones listed, roughly 84% were seen once. The sample consisted of CD4+ or CD8+ T cells sorted from blood, taken in a trial of the OX40 agonist ivuxolimab. Receptors originate from an adult with an advanced solid tumor such as melanoma, head and neck, liver or kidney cancer.

This clone was picked up one time. The chain employs TRBV15 and TRBJ2-5, with 10 bases aligning to TRBD1. The germline gives CDR1 LNHNV, CDR2 YYDKDF (reference sequence). V lost 5 bases to trimming and J lost 7 bases; unmatched junction nucleotides: 13. This CDR3 region has 16 residues. The CDR3 loop is CATSPRRGQGMATQYF. The CDR3 DNA follows: TGTGCCACCAGCCCTCGAAGGGGACAGGGGATGGCGACCCAGTACTTC.

The chain joins TRBV5-1 to TRBJ1-1; 8 positions match TRBD1. This CDR3 has 17 residues. Germline trimming cut 1 base from V and 0 bases from J; bases unmatched to any gene: 8. Germline lookup yields CDR1 SGHRS and CDR2 YFSETQ. The CDR3 DNA reads TGCGCCAGCAGCTTGATGGCAGGGGGCATCATGAACACTGAAGCTTTCTTT. It translates to CASSLMAGGIMNTEAFF.

The CDR3: CASSESLSYEQYF. The CDR3 coding sequence is TGCGCCAGCAGTGAGTCCCTTAGCTACGAGCAGTACTTC. This chain joins TRBV10-2 and TRBJ2-7; D is ambiguous. Germline lookup yields CDR1 WSHSY and CDR2 SAAADI. This CDR3 has 13 residues. V was clipped by 0 bases and J by 3 bases, with 6 bases between them.

The chain has TRBV2 and TRBJ2-5, with TRBD1 identical over 11 bases. J was trimmed by 5 bases and V by 9 bases; bases with no gene match: 11. Germline CDR1 reads SNHLY; CDR2 reads FYNNEI. There are 15 residues in the CDR3. The CDR3 nucleotides read TGTGCCAGTCCCCGGGACAGGGGGAGGATGGAGACCCAGTACTTC. Translating it yields CASPRDRGRMETQYF. The variable domain in full, completed from reference TRBV2 and TRBJ2-5, reads EPEVTQTPSHQVTQMGQEVILRCVPISNHLYFYWYRQILGQKVEFLVSFYNNEISEKSEIFDDQFSVERPDGSNFTLKIRSTKLEDSAMYFCASPRDRGRMETQYFGPGTRLLVL.

The rearrangement joins TRBV5-4 to TRBJ2-7; D is possibly TRBD1 (6 bases). The germline gives CDR1 SGHNT, CDR2 YYREEE (reference sequence). V lost 0 bases and J 2 bases, leaving 6 bases between the germline ends. The CDR3 runs 13 residues. CDR3 coding DNA: TGTGCCAGCAGCTTGGACAGGGCCTACGAGCAGTACTTC. The encoded protein is CASSLDRAYEQYF.

This clone was seen only a few times. The chain recombines TRBV10-1 with TRBJ2-5; TRBD2 matches 8 bases. V dropped 0 bases and J dropped 1; count of bases not matched to a gene: 4. This CDR3 comprises 16 residues. Germline CDR1 is WNHNN and CDR2 is SYGVQD (reference sequence). CDR3 nucleotides: TGCGCCAGCAGTGAGTCGCCAGCGGGGGCCCAAGAGACCCAGTACTTC. Its translation: CASSESPAGAQETQYF.

This sequence joins TRBV5-5 and TRBJ2-7, with D possibly TRBD1 on 6 matching bases. The germline CDR1 and CDR2 sequences are SGHKS and YYEKEE (reference sequence). The V end was cut by 3 bases, the J end by 2 bases, with 9 bases between. The CDR3 has 13 amino acids. CDR3 coding DNA: TGTGCCAGCAGCTGGACAGCGGCCTACGAGCAGTACTTC. Translating it yields CASSWTAAYEQYF.

V usage is TRBV6-1 and J usage is TRBJ2-3, with TRBD2 identical over 7 bases. Per the germline V gene, CDR1 is MNHNS and CDR2 is SASEGT. CDR3 size: 17 residues. Trimming removed 2 bases from V and 0 bases from J; junction bases left unmatched: 8. The CDR3, as DNA: TGTGCCAGCAGTGAATACGAGAGCGGGGCGAGCACAGATACGCAGTATTTT. It encodes CASSEYESGASTDTQYF.

This chain joins TRBV28 and TRBJ1-6, with 8 nucleotides matching TRBD1. Germline lookup yields CDR1 MDHEN and CDR2 SYDVKM. The V segment lost 6 bases and the J segment 9 bases; nucleotides outside the gene matches: 13. The CDR3 loop spans 16 amino acids. The CDR3 here is CASSPDRAVLGSPLHF. The CDR3 bases are TGTGCCAGCAGCCCGGACAGGGCGGTGTTAGGTTCACCCCTCCACTTT.

CDR3 protein: CASSDWKGNTEAFF. CDR3 in DNA: TGTGCCAGCAGTGACTGGAAGGGGAACACTGAAGCTTTCTTT. The chain employs TRBV2 and TRBJ1-1; unclear D gene. The V gene lost 3 bases and the J gene lost 1 base, with 9 bases spanning the gap. The CDR3 has 14 amino acids. Per the germline V gene, CDR1 is SNHLY and CDR2 is FYNNEI.

This rearrangement joins TRBV14 to TRBJ1-4; 9 bases agree with TRBD1. With V trimmed by 2 bases and J by 5 bases, 3 bases remained unmatched. Germline loops: CDR1 SGHDN, CDR2 FVKESK. This CDR3 region has 15 residues. The CDR3 DNA sequence: TGTGCCAGCAGCCAAACCGGGACAGGGAATGAAAAACTGTTTTTT. It translates to CASSQTGTGNEKLFF.

The chain is built from TRBV27 and TRBJ2-5, with D uncertain. The CDR3 contains 13 residues. Germline V lookup: CDR1 MNHEY, CDR2 SMNVEV (reference sequence). Trimming took off 4 bases at V and 7 bases at J, with 13 bases between the two ends. CDR3: CASSSSPTGTQYF. The CDR3 DNA reads TGTGCCAGCAGTTCCTCCCCGACGGGGACCCAGTACTTC.

The chain joins TRBV6-4 to TRBJ2-1; 9 bases are a match to TRBD2. Germline V gene lookup returns CDR1 MRHNA and CDR2 SNTAGT. The CDR3 is made up of 15 amino acids. The junction had 0 bases not matched to a gene; V was cut back by 3 bases and J by 0 bases. The DNA for the CDR3 is TGTGCCAGCAGTGAGCGGGGGGGCTCCTACAATGAGCAGTTCTTC. Encoded protein: CASSERGGSYNEQFF.

This chain uses TRBV19 with TRBJ2-7; D uncertain. The CDR3 covers 11 residues. Trimming removed 7 bases from V and 4 bases from J, with 8 bases in between. Germline V lookup: CDR1 LNHDA, CDR2 SQIVND (reference sequence). The CDR3 reads CASNDGYEQYF. In DNA, the CDR3 is TGTGCCAGTAACGACGGGTACGAGCAGTACTTC.

The chain combines TRBV11-2 with TRBJ1-1; no clear D. Germline assignment: CDR1 SGHAT and CDR2 FQNNGV. The CDR3 has 13 amino acids. The germline V and J ends were trimmed by 3 bases and 11 bases, with 16 bases remaining between them. CDR3 DNA sequence: TGTGCCAGCAGCTTTAGGGTCATCACGGGGGCTTTCTTT. As protein: CASSFRVITGAFF.

The chain employs TRBV14 and TRBJ2-7; perhaps TRBD1 as D (5 bases). With 1 base removed from V and 7 bases from J, the gap between germline ends came to 17 bases. CDR1 and CDR2 from the germline V gene are SGHDN and FVKESK. The CDR3 loop spans 15 amino acids. The CDR3 DNA is TGTGCCAGCAGCCAAGCTGCAGGGTCCTTTGAGGAGCAGTACTTC. Its protein product is CASSQAAGSFEEQYF.